This is a list of T cell receptor beta chains from one sample in a study of early T cells in non-severe SARS-CoV-2 infection. MiXCR, run by TCRdb on the 5' RACE reads, gives a single entry per CDR3 protein. Among roughly 56,000 distinct CDR3 sequences listed, 10% to 13% were seen once. Sequencing was done on a sample of whole blood. The receptors derive from an adult who was a healthcare worker with PCR-confirmed SARS-CoV-2 infection or an uninfected control (not recorded which). Each CDR3 is given with its conserved first and last residue. D genes are given only for firm matches. Some rows have no size entry. The others give once, few or many, or a class for an expanded clone.

v_gene: TRBV29-1
abundance: many
j_gene: TRBJ2-5
d_gene: NA
CDR3aa: CSVGEGTQYF
CDR3nt: TGCAGCGTTGGTGAAGGGACCCAGTACTTC

v_gene: TRBV16
abundance: many
j_gene: TRBJ2-1
d_gene: NA
CDR3aa: CASSQLGWGLSSSYNEQFF
CDR3nt: TGTGCCAGCAGCCAATTAGGGTGGGGGCTGTCAAGCTCCTACAATGAGCAGTTCTTC

v_gene: TRBV29-1
abundance: few
j_gene: TRBJ1-1
d_gene: NA
CDR3aa: CSVAVNTEAFF
CDR3nt: TGCAGCGTTGCAGTGAACACTGAAGCTTTCTTT

v_gene: TRBV19
abundance: many
j_gene: TRBJ2-3
d_gene: TRBD1
CDR3aa: CASSPGQGAVDTQYF
CDR3nt: TGTGCCAGTAGCCCGGGACAGGGGGCTGTTGATACGCAGTATTTT

v_gene: TRBV20-1
abundance: many
j_gene: TRBJ1-1
d_gene: NA
CDR3aa: CSAREPGGGTEAFF
CDR3nt: TGCAGTGCTAGAGAACCGGGAGGTGGCACTGAAGCTTTCTTT

v_gene: TRBV4-3
abundance: NA
j_gene: TRBJ2-1
d_gene: TRBD2
CDR3aa: CASSQDPGTSGANEQFF
CDR3nt: TGCGCCAGCAGCCAAGATCCGGGGACTAGCGGGGCCAATGAGCAGTTCTTC

v_gene: TRBV11-2
abundance: NA
j_gene: TRBJ2-1
d_gene: NA
CDR3aa: CASISQGGGGYNEQFF
CDR3nt: TGTGCCAGCATCTCCCAGGGGGGAGGCGGGTACAATGAGCAGTTCTTC

v_gene: TRBV6-5
abundance: NA
j_gene: TRBJ2-7
d_gene: NA
CDR3aa: CATEFSYEQYF
CDR3nt: TGTGCCACCGAATTCTCCTACGAGCAGTACTTC

v_gene: TRBV3-1
abundance: few
j_gene: TRBJ1-1
d_gene: NA
CDR3aa: CASSREGRPTEAFF
CDR3nt: TGTGCCAGCAGCCGAGAAGGGCGGCCCACTGAAGCTTTCTTT

v_gene: TRBV4-1
abundance: NA
j_gene: TRBJ1-1
d_gene: TRBD1
CDR3aa: CASSRTGLGELNTEAFF
CDR3nt: TGCGCCAGCAGCCGGACAGGGTTAGGGGAGCTCAACACTGAAGCTTTCTTT

v_gene: TRBV5-1
abundance: many
j_gene: TRBJ2-3
d_gene: TRBD2
CDR3aa: CASSLATSGTDTQYF
CDR3nt: TGCGCCAGCAGCTTGGCGACTAGCGGCACAGATACGCAGTATTTT

v_gene: TRBV12-3/TRBV12-4
abundance: many
j_gene: TRBJ2-7
d_gene: TRBD1
CDR3aa: CASSLPGGWNEQYF
CDR3nt: TGTGCCAGCAGTTTACCAGGGGGCTGGAACGAGCAGTACTTC

v_gene: TRBV11-2
abundance: NA
j_gene: TRBJ2-3
d_gene: NA
CDR3aa: CASSPPGSTQYF
CDR3nt: TGTGCCAGCAGCCCCCCGGGGAGTACGCAGTATTTT

v_gene: TRBV12-3/TRBV12-4
abundance: many
j_gene: TRBJ2-7
d_gene: NA
CDR3aa: CASSYGGYEQYF
CDR3nt: TGTGCCAGCAGTTATGGGGGTTACGAGCAGTACTTC

v_gene: TRBV25-1
abundance: few
j_gene: TRBJ1-1
d_gene: NA
CDR3aa: CASSDTRGPTEAFF
CDR3nt: TGTGCCAGCAGTGACACCCGGGGGCCCACTGAAGCTTTCTTT